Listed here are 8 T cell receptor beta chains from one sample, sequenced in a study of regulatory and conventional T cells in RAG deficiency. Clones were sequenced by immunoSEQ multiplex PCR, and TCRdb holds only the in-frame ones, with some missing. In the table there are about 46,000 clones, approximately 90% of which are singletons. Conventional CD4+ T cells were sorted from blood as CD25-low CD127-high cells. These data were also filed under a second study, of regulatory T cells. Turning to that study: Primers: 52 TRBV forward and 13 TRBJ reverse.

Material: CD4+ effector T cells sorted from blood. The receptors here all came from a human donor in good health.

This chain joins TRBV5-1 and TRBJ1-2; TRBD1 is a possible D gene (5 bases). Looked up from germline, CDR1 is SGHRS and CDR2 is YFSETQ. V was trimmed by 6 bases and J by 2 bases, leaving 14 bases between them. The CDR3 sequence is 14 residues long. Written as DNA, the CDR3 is TGCGCCAGCAAGGCACAGGCCGACAACTATGGCTACACCTTC. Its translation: CASKAQADNYGYTF.

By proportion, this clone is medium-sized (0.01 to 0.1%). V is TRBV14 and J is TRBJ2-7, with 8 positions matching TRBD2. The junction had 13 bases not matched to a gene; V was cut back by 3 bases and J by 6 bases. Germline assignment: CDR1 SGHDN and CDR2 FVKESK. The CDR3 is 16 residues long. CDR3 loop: CASSQTRAGGSAEQYF. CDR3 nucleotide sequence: TGTGCCAGCAGCCAGACTCGCGCGGGAGGTTCCGCCGAGCAGTACTTC.

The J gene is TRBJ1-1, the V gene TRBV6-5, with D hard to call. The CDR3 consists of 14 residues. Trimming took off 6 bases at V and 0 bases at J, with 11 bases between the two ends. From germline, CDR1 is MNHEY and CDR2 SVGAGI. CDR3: CASSLYGLNTEAFF. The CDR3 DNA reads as TGTGCCAGCAGCCTGTATGGATTGAACACTGAAGCTTTCTTT.

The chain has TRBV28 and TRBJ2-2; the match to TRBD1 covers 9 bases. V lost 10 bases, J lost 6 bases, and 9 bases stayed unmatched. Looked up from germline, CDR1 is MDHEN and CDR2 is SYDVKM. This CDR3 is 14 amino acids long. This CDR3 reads CATPGTGRAGELFF. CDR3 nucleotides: TGTGCCACCCCGGGGACAGGGAGGGCCGGGGAGCTGTTTTTT.

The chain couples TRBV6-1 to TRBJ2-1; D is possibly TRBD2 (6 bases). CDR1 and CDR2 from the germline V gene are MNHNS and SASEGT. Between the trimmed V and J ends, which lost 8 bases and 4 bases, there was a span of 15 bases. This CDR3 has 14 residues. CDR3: CASLAGPDYNEQFF. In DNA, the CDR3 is TGTGCCAGCCTCGCGGGGCCAGATTACAATGAGCAGTTCTTC.

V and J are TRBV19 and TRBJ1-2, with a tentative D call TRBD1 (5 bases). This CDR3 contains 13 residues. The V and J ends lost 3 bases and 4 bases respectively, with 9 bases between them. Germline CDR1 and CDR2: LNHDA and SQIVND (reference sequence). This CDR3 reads CASSMRQLYGYTF. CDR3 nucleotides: TGTGCCAGTAGTATGAGACAGCTCTATGGCTACACCTTC.

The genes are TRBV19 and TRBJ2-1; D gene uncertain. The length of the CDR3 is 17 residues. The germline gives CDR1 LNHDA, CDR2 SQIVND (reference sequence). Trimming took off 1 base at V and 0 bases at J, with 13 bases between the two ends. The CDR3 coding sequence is TGTGCCAGTAGTATAGGTCCAGGCTCCAGCTCCTACAATGAGCAGTTCTTC. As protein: CASSIGPGSSSYNEQFF.

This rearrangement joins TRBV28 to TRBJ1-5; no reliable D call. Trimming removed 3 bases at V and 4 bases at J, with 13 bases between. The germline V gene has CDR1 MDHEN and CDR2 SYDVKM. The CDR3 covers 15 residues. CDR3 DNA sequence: TGTGCCAGCAGTTTGGCGGCAGGCACTAATCAGCCCCAGCATTTT. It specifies CASSLAAGTNQPQHF.